This T cell receptor (beta chain) was captured by sequencing in a study of T cells expressing NK-cell markers. Study-level background: The authors derived TCR beta repertoires from sorted CD3+CD56+NKG2C+, CD3+CD56+NKG2C- and CD3+CD56-NKG2C+ T cells.

From the 5' RACE reads, TCRdb lists one entry per CDR3 protein and no DNA. This sample contains approximately 150,000 distinct CDR3 sequences. Concerning this clonotype: The antigen remains undetermined.

The germline CDR1 and CDR2 sequences are KGHDR and SFDVKD. The CDR3 loop spans 12 amino acids. Findings and caveats of the study: Several donors' CD3+CD56-NKG2C+ cells were dominated by the same clonotypes.

The chain links TRBV24-1 to TRBJ1-2. The sequenced material came from blood T cells: a sorted CD56 or NKG2C T cell subset, CD4+ or CD8+ T cells, or bulk PBMC T cells (not recorded which). The sequence derives from a woman between 18 and 75 years old in good health. This CDR3 is CATSDSEYGYTF.